The rows below give T cell receptor beta chains drawn from one sample of a study of CD8+CD57+ T cells in acquired aplastic anemia. TCRdb re-derived calls from the reads in MiXCR, one entry per CDR3 protein. The sample yields fewer than 300,000 distinct CDR3 sequences, 82% seen once. The sequencing sample was made of sorted CD4+, CD8+, or CD8+CD57+ T cells (not recorded which) from PBMCs. These TCRs come from a human donor with aplastic anemia. Both conserved end residues are part of each CDR3. The order of the fields is CDR3 length, D gene, V gene, J gene, clone size, CDR3 protein, CDR3 DNA. The D gene is left open where the match is weak. The size field is filled for only some rows; it gives once, few, many or a size class.

15,TRBD2,TRBV7-3,TRBJ2-1,.,CASSLHGGGGDEQFF,TGTGCCAGCAGCTTGCATGGCGGGGGGGGAGATGAGCAGTTCTTC
16,TRBD1,TRBV6-5,TRBJ1-6,.,CASSSNAGQVNSPLHF,TGTGCCAGCAGCTCCAATGCGGGACAGGTTAATTCACCCCTCCACTTT
15,.,TRBV7-2,TRBJ2-5,.,CASSFPPETRETQCF,TGTGCCAGCAGCTTTCCCCCCGAGACAAGAGAGACCCAGTGCTTC
15,.,TRBV7-3,TRBJ1-1,.,CASSQDVIANTQYFF,TGCGCCAGCAGCCAAGATGTGATAGCCAACACTCAATATTTCTTT
14,.,TRBV7-8,TRBJ2-7,.,CASSRAAGSDAQYF,TGTGCCAGCAGCAGGGCTGCAGGTTCCGATGCGCAGTACTTC
15,.,TRBV15,TRBJ1-2,few,CATSRVPESNYGYTF,TGTGCCACCAGCAGAGTACCGGAGTCTAACTATGGCTACACCTTC
13,TRBD1,TRBV5-6,TRBJ1-2,few,CASSLDRVDGYTF,TGCGCCAGCAGCTTGGACAGGGTAGATGGCTACACCTTC
13,.,TRBV11-3,TRBJ1-2,.,CASSIGQNSGYTF,TGTGCCAGCAGTATAGGGCAGAACAGTGGCTACACCTTC
13,.,TRBV20-1,TRBJ2-7,.,CSAREADRYEQYF,TGCAGTGCTAGAGAAGCGGACCGTTACGAGCAGTACTTC
14,TRBD1,TRBV20-1,TRBJ2-7,.,CSASPATGTYEQYF,TGCAGTGCTAGTCCAGCGACAGGGACCTACGAGCAGTACTTC
14,.,TRBV7-8,TRBJ2-3,.,CASSLAGAAIRSYF,TGTGCCAGCAGCTTAGCGGGAGCGGCGATACGCAGTTATTTT
16,.,TRBV7-8,TRBJ1-6,few,CASSLAGGPDNQYLHF,TGTGCCAGCAGCTTGGCGGGAGGTCCCGATAATCAGTATCTCCACTTT
13,TRBD2,TRBV2,TRBJ2-1,once,CASGLAGGIPQFF,TGTGCCAGCGGTCTAGCGGGGGGCATTCCGCAGTTCTTC
15,.,TRBV7-9,TRBJ1-1,.,CASSFERTGGTEAFF,TGTGCCAGCAGCTTTGAAAGAACCGGGGGGACCGAAGCTTTCTTT
15,.,TRBV7-9,TRBJ1-1,once,CASRSGGVGNDQAFF,TGTGCCAGCAGATCTGGCGGGGTAGGCAACGATCAGGCTTTCTTT
14,.,TRBV20-1,TRBJ2-7,.,CSASSWGNSYEQYF,TGCAGTGCCAGTAGTTGGGGAAATTCCTACGAGCAGTACTTC
13,.,TRBV5-5,TRBJ2-3,.,CASSPRVTDTQYF,TGTGCCAGCAGCCCGCGAGTCACAGATACGCAGTATTTT
13,.,TRBV5-8,TRBJ2-3,few,CASGDGSTDTQYF,TGTGCCAGCGGCGACGGTAGCACAGATACGCAGTATTTT
17,.,TRBV5-4,TRBJ1-2,.,CASSLHSGPSVDYGYTF,TGTGCCAGCAGCTTGCATAGCGGGCCCTCGGTAGACTATGGCTACACCTTC
15,.,TRBV7-3,TRBJ1-1,.,CASSRQANAVAHSIF,TGTGCCAGCTCAAGACAGGCCAACGCCGTCGCACACTCAATCTTT
12,.,TRBV2,TRBJ2-3,once,CASSYKGNPQQF,TGTGCCAGCAGCTATAAGGGGAATCCGCAGCAGTTC
14,.,TRBV5-4,TRBJ1-1,.,CASSYTSANTEAFF,TGTGCCAGCAGCTATACTAGCGCGAACACTGAAGCTTTCTTT
13,.,TRBV29-1,TRBJ2-7,few,CSVGWGGTYEQYF,TGCAGCGTTGGATGGGGCGGCACCTACGAGCAGTACTTC
14,.,TRBV7-8,TRBJ2-7,.,CASSYAEGNYKQYF,TGTGCCAGCAGTTACGCGGAAGGTAACTATAAGCAGTATTTC
15,.,TRBV5-4,TRBJ2-3,.,CASSLAASYTDTQYF,TGTGCCAGCAGCTTAGCGGCTTCTTACACAGATACGCAGTATTTT
16,.,TRBV9,TRBJ2-6,.,CASSVGCSTRAYVLTF,TGTGCCAGCAGCGTAGGTTGTAGCACGCGGGCCTACGTCCTGACTTTC
15,.,TRBV9,TRBJ1-1,.,CASGLALNGNTVAFF,TGTGCCAGCGGATTAGCTCTGAACGGGAACACTGTCGCTTTCTTT
14,.,TRBV7-8,TRBJ2-5,many,CASSLGSGQETQYF,TGTGCCAGCAGCTTGGGCAGCGGCCAAGAGACCCAGTACTTC
14,TRBD1,TRBV7-9,TRBJ2-5,.,CASSSDRGHEPLHF,TGTGCCAGCAGCTCGGACAGGGGGCATGAGCCCCTCCACTTC
14,.,TRBV9,TRBJ2-5,.,CASSARADTEYLYF,TGTGCCAGCAGCGCACGGGCAGATACGGAGTATTTGTACTTC
13,.,TRBV11-1,TRBJ2-1,.,CASSEVGVHEQFF,TGTGCCAGCAGTGAAGTGGGGGTCCATGAGCAGTTCTTC
14,.,TRBV29-1,TRBJ1-2,.,CSVEGLRGYYGYTF,TGCAGCGTTGAAGGGCTAAGGGGCTACTATGGCTACACCTTC
13,TRBD1,TRBV9,TRBJ2-1,.,CASSEGGTGVNIF,TGTGCCAGCAGTGAAGGGGGGACAGGGGTGAACATTTTC
13,.,TRBV7-3,TRBJ2-5,once,CASSFRGAGTQYF,TGTGCCAGCAGCTTTCGGGGGGCAGGGACCCAGTACTTC
15,.,TRBV19,TRBJ1-2,.,CASSMGGESYNDQTF,TGTGCCAGTAGTATGGGGGGGGAATCCTACAATGACCAGACCTTC
13,.,TRBV5-1,TRBJ2-3,.,CASGAGVADKQYF,TGTGCCAGCGGCGCTGGAGTCGCCGACAAGCAGTATTTT
14,.,TRBV7-3,TRBJ2-3,.,CAGSTRAGADEQFF,TGTGCCGGCAGCACCCGGGCGGGGGCGGATGAGCAGTTCTTT
16,.,TRBV9,TRBJ2-6,once,CASSVNFTDTQYFLTF,TGTGCCAGCAGCGTAAACTTTACGGATACGCAGTATTTCCTGACTTTC
17,.,TRBV6-5,TRBJ1-6,.,CASSVLISSSYNSPLHF,TGTGCCAGCAGCGTTCTTATTTCGAGCTCCTATAATTCACCCCTCCACTTT
16,TRBD2,TRBV5-4,TRBJ2-1,.,CASSHKGSGGSDEQFF,TGCGCCAGCAGCCATAAAGGGAGCGGGGGGAGCGATGAGCAGTTCTTC
15,.,TRBV19,TRBJ1-1,.,CASSLDSTGNNEPFF,TGTGCCAGTAGCTTAGATAGCACAGGGAACAATGAGCCTTTCTTT
12,.,TRBV9,TRBJ1-4,.,CASSVGSDKLFF,TGTGCCAGCAGCGTAGGGTCAGATAAGCTGTTTTTT
14,.,TRBV7-9,TRBJ2-7,few,CASSRDGTHVEQYF,TGTGCCAGCAGTCGAGATGGGACTCATGTTGAGCAGTACTTC
16,.,TRBV7-9,TRBJ2-5,.,CAGQGSRETQYFGQYF,.
17,.,TRBV10-3,TRBJ1-4,.,CAISESQGEPTPALLCF,TGTGCCATCAGTGAGTCCCAAGGAGAACCAACCCCAGCATTACTGTGTTTT
15,.,TRBV7-2,TRBJ1-1,.,CASSFPPSGTTQSFF,TGTGCCAGCAGCTTTCCTCCCAGCGGGACCACCCAATCCTTCTTT
14,.,TRBV7-6,TRBJ1-1,.,CASSLGAGNTEAFF,TGTGCCAGCAGCTTAGGGGCAGGGAACACTGAAGCTTTCTTT
15,TRBD2,TRBV19,TRBJ2-1,.,CASKLLAGAYNEQFF,TGTGCCAGCAAGTTACTAGCGGGAGCGTACAATGAGCAGTTCTTC
15,TRBD1,TRBV7-8,TRBJ2-5,.,CASRDRGTDTQYFYF,TGTGCCAGCAGGGACAGGGGCACAGATACGCAGTATTTTTACTTC
12,.,TRBV7-8,TRBJ2-5,.,CASSAGVEGGYF,TGTGCCAGCAGCGCCGGAGTTGAGGGTGGGTACTTC
13,TRBD2,TRBV20-1,TRBJ2-1,.,CSARSLAGNEQFF,TGCAGTGCTAGAAGTCTAGCGGGGAATGAGCAGTTCTTC